The present T cell receptor beta chain was sequenced within a study of ipilimumab plus nivolumab after autologous stem cell transplantation. Overall study context: DLBCL patients had primary refractory or relapsed disease.

This clone was seen only a few times. Germline loops: CDR1 LNHDA, CDR2 SQIVND (reference sequence). Trimming removed 9 bases from V and 5 bases from J; junction bases left unmatched: 7. The CDR3 runs to 13 residues. Only in-frame clones appear in the TCRdb table, and some are missing; sequencing was by immunoSEQ multiplex PCR. Of some 16,000 clones listed, approximately 81% are singletons. Sample: PBMCs, taken in a trial of ipilimumab plus nivolumab as post-transplant consolidation. The chain recombines TRBV19 with TRBJ1-1, with 9 bases lining up with TRBD1. The receptor comes from a male donor with diffuse large B-cell lymphoma. The CDR3 DNA reads TGTGCCAGCTGTACAGGGGGCGGGACTGAAGCTTTCTTT. Its translation: CASCTGGGTEAFF.